This T cell receptor (beta chain) was recovered during a study of beta chain features in type 1 diabetes listed by TCRdb under 2018. Concerning the study at large: No differences in mean age, gender distribution, total cell number or subset yield were found between patients and healthy donors. A total of roughly 98,000,000 sorted cells were examined across all samples, and RNA yield correlated strongly with the number of cells per subset. In the study, recently diagnosed type 1 diabetes patients and matched healthy donors were compared on the TCRB repertoires of their sorted circulating CD4+ T cell subsets. Whereas all 30 or so donors provided naive and central memory subsets, regulatory and stem cell-like memory subsets were isolated from just 8 patients and roughly eight healthy donors. The paper's findings and limits, for the study overall: In all four CD4+ subsets, TCRB CDR3 length was moderately but significantly shorter in type 1 diabetes patients. Shorter templates might be favored by PCR, yet because patient and control samples were amplified and corrected together, any such skew would affect both groups equally. Sequencing cDNA rather than genomic DNA could over-represent highly expressing activated cells, although activation and CD3 levels did not differ between groups. Only small numbers of individuals were included in the HLA sub-analyses, which left unresolved whether HLA type had any influence on TCRB rearrangement. Naive, central memory and regulatory TCRB repertoires appeared more similar among patients than among healthy donors. Patients with type 1 diabetes made fewer insertions and deleted more nucleotides at VDJ recombination sites, implying thymic rearrangement abnormalities.

The entire amount of isolated RNA was reverse transcribed using the High Capacity cDNA Reverse Transcription Kit, so the sequenced TCRB transcripts were expressed ones. Deep immunoSEQ sequencing was applied to naive, central memory and regulatory T cell samples, giving an average of roughly 3.5 million total reads per sample. Sorted cells were lysed in RLT buffer, and RNA was extracted using DNase-treated RNeasy Micro or Mini kits according to cell number. Each cell subset was processed on its own to prevent cross-contamination, while patient and healthy donor samples were processed together. The immunoSEQ multiplex PCR was used to amplify TCRB sequences from cDNA, generating 87-bp fragments that spanned the CDR3 region. The amplicons were sequenced using the Illumina HiSeq platform. The study's own analysis went as follows. Synthetic template baselines were used to correct PCR bias computationally, reads within Hamming distance 2 were collapsed, and singletons that could not be merged were discarded. Reads were aligned against IMGT to assign V, D and J genes, CDR3 length and insertions or deletions at six rearrangement sites. Within each subset, clonotype counts were normalized to sorted cell number, after which true diversity and Gini coefficients were computed with the tcR R package. The overlap coefficient, calculated on TCRB nucleotide sequences, was used to quantify repertoire sharing. As a proxy for the pre-selection repertoire, out-of-frame TCRB sequences from naive cells were analyzed. The table comes from immuneACCESS by way of TCRdb, which keeps in-frame sequences with V and J called. Part of the clones is missing from these tables; in studies checked, under half for an unresolved V gene and the rest for unknown reasons. The DNA gave D and trimming, while V, J and clone size come from that table. The sample table lists hundreds of thousands of clones, about 15% of them with a count of one. The ten biggest clones cover 0.015% to 0.017% of the sample.

From each donor, a single peripheral blood sample of 100 to 150 mL on average was drawn into heparinised tubes. Naive, central memory, regulatory and stem cell-like memory CD4+ T cells were sorted on a BD FACSAria II using a panel including CD45RO, CCR7, CD25, CD127, CD95 and CD27. A purity above 98% was achieved for all sorted populations. PBMCs were isolated immediately by Lymphoprep density gradient centrifugation and stained directly without culture. To minimize batch effects, samples were stained and sorted in pairs, one healthy donor with one patient per experiment. This clone was counted only a few times. Its cognate antigen has yet to be identified. Per-nucleotide qualities are absent, and no much larger clonotype sits a single base away. Sequencing was done on a sample of naive CD4+ T cells from blood. The cell subset or site label, as the study defines it: true naive CD4+ T cells. This TCR came from a man aged 18 to 29 with type 1 diabetes.

The CDR3 sequence is CASSLGLAGPDTQYF. The nucleotide sequence is given as TGTGCCAGCAGCCTGGGGCTAGCGGGACCAGATACGCAGTATTTT. This sequence uses TRBV7-2 and TRBJ2-3; a stretch of 9 junction bases matches TRBD2. The CDR1 and CDR2 encoded by the germline V gene are SGHTA and FQGNSA. At the junction V is shortened by 5 bases and J by 4 bases; bases outside the gene matches: 7. Counted from cysteine to phenylalanine, this CDR3 has 15 amino acids. Solely the CDR3 DNA is kept, with 45 bases framed from the first base.